Listed below are T cell receptor beta chains from one sample, sequenced in a study of monozygotic twins with inflammatory bowel disease. From the 5' RACE reads, TCRdb lists one entry per CDR3 protein and no DNA. The repertoire table contains about 210,000 distinct CDR3 sequences. The sequenced sample consisted of blood. These receptors originate from a human donor with ulcerative colitis or Crohn's disease, or a healthy co-twin of an affected twin (not recorded which). Each CDR3 is given with its conserved first and last residue.

>TRBJ1-5|TRBV7-9
CASSSKTQPQHF
>TRBJ2-2|TRBV5-6
CASRAWTDITGELFF
>TRBJ1-4|TRBV7-2
CASSRDGNTEKLFF
>TRBJ2-7|TRBV15
CATSPRDRVFYEQYF
>TRBJ1-6|TRBV6-1
CATGPRSLNSPLHF
>TRBJ1-5|TRBV12-3/TRBV12-4
CASSFIGAAQPQHF
>TRBJ2-7|TRBV5-1
CASSDLGGHLVREQYF
>TRBJ2-7|TRBV6-1
CASRDDRYTYEQYF
>TRBJ2-1|TRBV7-6
CASSLGPEKYNEQFF
>TRBJ2-1|TRBV5-1
CASSILGTSGAHNEQFF
>TRBJ2-4|TRBV7-9
CASSPDTARIQYF
>TRBJ2-2|TRBV7-6
CASSLEGRDTGELFF
>TRBJ2-1|TRBV6-4
CASSVELAGHHEQFF
>TRBJ2-1|TRBV7-9
CASHREGAYNEQFF
>TRBJ1-1|TRBV5-4
CASSEGRRRGSMNTEAFF
>TRBJ2-2|TRBV20-1
CSARDPRTGVTGELFF
>TRBJ1-5|TRBV6-6
CASSFTRSNQPQHF
>TRBJ2-3|TRBV4-1
CASSQDRGTSTDTQYF
>TRBJ1-3|TRBV6-6
CASRGTGGTNTIYF
>TRBJ1-1|TRBV5-5
CASSMTGNTEAFF
>TRBJ2-7|TRBV7-7
CASSLVALSGEQYF
>TRBJ1-1|TRBV4-1
CASSQGQGEGTEAFF
>TRBJ1-1|TRBV29-1
CSVRQGNTEAFF
>TRBJ1-2|TRBV20-1
CSATDTHFNYGYTF
>TRBJ2-5|TRBV7-2
CASSLSKGPQETQYF
>TRBJ1-5|TRBV20-1
CSATSGSNQPQHF
>TRBJ1-1|TRBV3-1
CASSQVPDGEAFF
>TRBJ2-1|TRBV19
CASSTAGGYNEQFF
>TRBJ1-2|TRBV5-5
CASSLDGTSYGYTF
>TRBJ1-1|TRBV7-9
CASSPWTGGTEAFF
>TRBJ1-1|TRBV6-5
CASSYEGLNTEAFF
>TRBJ2-5|TRBV11-1
CASSLFGLGTGGEETQYF
>TRBJ1-2|TRBV5-6
CASSLDGGTYGYTF
>TRBJ2-2|TRBV5-1
CASDPLGAQPGGAGELFF
>TRBJ2-1|TRBV20-1
CSASGLAGPSPHNEQFF
>TRBJ1-5|TRBV4-2
CASSQASVGNQPQHF
>TRBJ2-1|TRBV5-1
CASSPLGLAGAANNEQFF